This T cell receptor beta chain was observed in a study of T cells in Graves' hyperthyroidism and ophthalmopathy. The definition of stable Graves' hyperthyroidism was no ophthalmopathy progression within 18 months. A roughly 9.1 ml volume of fresh peripheral blood provided the PBMCs. The CDR3 has 18 amino acids. CDR1 is SEHNR and CDR2 is FQNEAQ in the germline V gene (reference sequence). The V and J ends lost 0 bases and 8 bases, in that order; junction bases with no gene match: 8. Amplified regions were TCR beta CDR3 sequences from RNA transcripts. Primed by the HTBI set, a first-round RT-PCR was run on the TCR CDR3. MiXCR was run by TCRdb on the multiplex PCR reads, yielding one entry per CDR3 protein. The table lists under 250,000 distinct CDR3 sequences, less than 20% of them singletons.

This TCR was recovered from a woman in her forties or fifties with Graves' hyperthyroidism. The V and J genes are TRBV7-9 and TRBJ2-1; 15 nucleotides match TRBD2. Sequenced material: blood. The CDR3 coding sequence is TGTGCCAGCAGCTTAGCGCAGGGACTAGCGGGAGGAAGCGATGAGCAGTTCTTC. Translated, it gives CASSLAQGLAGGSDEQFF.